Presented here are 12 T cell receptor beta chains from one specimen sequenced in a study of blood T cell repertoires in COVID-19. Clones were sequenced by immunoSEQ multiplex PCR, and TCRdb holds only the in-frame ones, with some missing. Of over 200,000 clones listed, around 84% were seen once; the top ten hold 15% to 20%. Sequences were obtained from peripheral blood. Receptor source: a woman older than 75 with active or convalescent COVID-19.

The rearrangement links TRBV24-1 to TRBJ2-1; 8 bases are a match to TRBD2. This CDR3 spans 16 amino acids. V lost 4 bases to trimming and J lost 4 bases; unmatched junction nucleotides: 8. The germline V gene encodes CDR1 KGHDR and CDR2 SFDVKD. The CDR3 loop is CATSDGRASSYNEQFF. CDR3 nucleotide sequence: TGTGCCACCAGTGACGGGAGGGCTAGCAGTTACAATGAGCAGTTCTTC.

The V call is TRBV11-2, the J call TRBJ1-3, with 8 bases identical to TRBD1. J lost 3 bases, V lost 5 bases, and 12 bases had no gene match. The CDR3 sequence is 17 residues long. Germline-derived CDR1 and CDR2 are SGHAT and FQNNGV. The CDR3 DNA reads as TGTGCCAGCAGCCCCACGGGGTCCAGGGGGCTTGGAAACACCATATATTTT. Its translation: CASSPTGSRGLGNTIYF.

CDR3 DNA: TGTGCCAGTAGAGGGGTACAGGGGTGGGTTGGTGGCAATCAGCCCCAGCATTTT. It codes for CASRGVQGWVGGNQPQHF. The chain is built from TRBV19 and TRBJ1-5, with 7 bases identical to TRBD1. Germline loops: CDR1 LNHDA, CDR2 SQIVND (reference sequence). Unmatched junction bases numbered 16, after V lost 6 bases and J lost 2 bases. This CDR3 contains 18 residues.

CDR3 in DNA: TGTGCCAGCAGTGAAGCGGGACAGGATTACCGTTACGAGCAGTACTTC. Protein product: CASSEAGQDYRYEQYF. The chain links TRBV6-1 to TRBJ2-7; 8 bases match TRBD1. V dropped 0 bases and J dropped 4; count of bases not matched to a gene: 8. This CDR3 is 16 amino acids long. The germline gives CDR1 MNHNS, CDR2 SASEGT.

CDR3 amino acids: CASSTPGDSQPQHF. The CDR3 DNA reads as TGTGCCAGCAGTACACCAGGGGATAGTCAGCCCCAGCATTTT. The V call is TRBV6-2 or TRBV6-3, the J call TRBJ1-5, with D perhaps TRBD1 (6 bases). V shed 5 bases and J shed 6 bases, with 14 bases lying between them. CDR1 and CDR2 from the germline V gene are MNHEY and SVGEGT. The CDR3 sequence is 14 residues long.

This chain connects TRBV5-1 to TRBJ1-1, with D perhaps TRBD1 (6 bases). Germline CDR1 and CDR2: SGHRS and YFSETQ. This CDR3 contains 14 residues. V was pared by 6 bases and J by 1 base, with 13 bases between. This CDR3 reads CASTRSRGNTEAFF. In DNA, the CDR3 is TGCGCCAGCACGCGGTCCAGGGGGAACACTGAAGCTTTCTTT.

The rearrangement links TRBV28 to TRBJ2-7, with TRBD1 identical over 9 bases. The J segment lost 3 bases and the V segment lost 3 bases, leaving 21 bases of the junction unmatched. In germline, CDR1 is MDHEN, CDR2 SYDVKM. This CDR3 region has 20 residues. The CDR3 DNA is TGTGCCAGCAGTTTCCGCTCCTGGGACAGGGCACAAAAGTCGGACTACGAGCAGTACTTC. Amino acid sequence: CASSFRSWDRAQKSDYEQYF.

The chain uses TRBV29-1 and TRBJ2-5; maybe TRBD1 (6 bases). Trimming took off 5 bases at V and 3 bases at J, with 16 bases between the two ends. There are 14 residues in the CDR3. Germline V CDR1 and CDR2: SQVTM, ANQGSEA. The DNA for the CDR3 is TGCAGCGTTCCTTTCGGGACAAAAGAAGAGACCCAGTACTTC. This translates into CSVPFGTKEETQYF. Using reference TRBV29-1 and TRBJ2-5 for the parts outside the CDR3, the full variable domain is SAVISQKPSRDICQRGTSLTIQCQVDSQVTMMFWYRQQPGQSLTLIATANQGSEATYESGFVIDKFPISRPNLTFSTLTVSNMSPEDSSIYLCSVPFGTKEETQYFGPGTRLLVL.

This chain links TRBV6-5 with TRBJ2-3; 7 bases map to TRBD1. V trimming: 6 bases; J trimming: 0 bases; junction bases outside the gene matches: 6. Per germline, CDR1 MNHEY and CDR2 SVGAGI. The CDR3 covers 15 residues. The CDR3 coding sequence is TGTGCCAGCAGGCCCAGACAGGGAAGCACAGATACGCAGTATTTT. Translating gives CASRPRQGSTDTQYF.

The V call is TRBV11-2, the J call TRBJ2-1, with a tentative D call TRBD2 (5 bases). The CDR3 totals 15 residues. With 2 bases removed from V and 4 bases from J, the gap between germline ends came to 12 bases. Germline CDR1 reads SGHAT; CDR2 reads FQNNGV. The CDR3 sequence: CASSLSRRGYNEQFF. The DNA of the CDR3 is TGTGCCAGCAGCTTATCTCGCCGGGGTTACAATGAGCAGTTCTTC.

This clone was observed a handful of times. The rearrangement joins TRBV12-1 to TRBJ2-5; no DNA check was done on the table's D call, TRBD2. TRBV12-1 is tagged as a pseudogene. The CDR3 has 16 amino acids. The CDR3 reads CASSFARGGTWETQYF. CDR3 sequence (DNA): TGTGCCAGCAGCTTTGCGCGGGGGGGTACGTGGGAGACCCAGTACTTC.

The chain combines TRBV29-1 with TRBJ2-1, with D maybe TRBD1 (6 bases). Germline V gives CDR1 SQVTM, CDR2 ANQGSEA. This CDR3 is 13 amino acids long. Between the trimmed V and J ends, which lost 6 bases and 5 bases, there was a span of 14 bases. Here the CDR3 reads CSVDTGTNNEQFF. The CDR3 nucleotides read TGCAGCGTCGACACTGGGACAAACAATGAGCAGTTCTTC.